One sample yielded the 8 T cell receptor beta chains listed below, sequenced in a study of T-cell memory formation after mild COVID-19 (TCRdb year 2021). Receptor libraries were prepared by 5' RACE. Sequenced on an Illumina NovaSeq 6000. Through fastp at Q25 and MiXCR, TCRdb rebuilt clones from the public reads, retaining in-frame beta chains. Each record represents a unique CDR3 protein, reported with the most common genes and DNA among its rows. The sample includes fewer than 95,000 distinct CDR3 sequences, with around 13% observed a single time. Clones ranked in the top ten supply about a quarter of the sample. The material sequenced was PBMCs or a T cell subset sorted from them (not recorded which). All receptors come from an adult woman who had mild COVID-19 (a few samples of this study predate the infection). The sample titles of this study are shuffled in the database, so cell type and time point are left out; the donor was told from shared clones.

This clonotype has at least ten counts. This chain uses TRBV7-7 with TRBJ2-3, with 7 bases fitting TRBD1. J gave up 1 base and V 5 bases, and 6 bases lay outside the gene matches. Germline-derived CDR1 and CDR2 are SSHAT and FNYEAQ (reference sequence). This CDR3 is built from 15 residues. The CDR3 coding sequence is TGTGCCAGCAGCCCCGGACAGGCACGCACAGATACGCAGTATTTT. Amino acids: CASSPGQARTDTQYF.

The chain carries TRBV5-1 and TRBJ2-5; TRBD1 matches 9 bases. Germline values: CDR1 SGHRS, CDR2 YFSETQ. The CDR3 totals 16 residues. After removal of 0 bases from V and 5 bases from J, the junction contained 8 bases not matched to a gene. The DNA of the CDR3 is TGCGCCAGCAGCTTGGGGGACAGGGCGAGATTGGAGACCCAGTACTTC. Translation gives CASSLGDRARLETQYF.

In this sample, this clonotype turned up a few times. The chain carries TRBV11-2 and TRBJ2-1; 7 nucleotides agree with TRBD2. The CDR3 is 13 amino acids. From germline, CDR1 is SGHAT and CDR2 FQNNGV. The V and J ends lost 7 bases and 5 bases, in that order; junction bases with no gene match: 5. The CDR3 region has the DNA TGTGCCAGCATGGCGGGAGAGAACAATGAGCAGTTCTTC. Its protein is CASMAGENNEQFF. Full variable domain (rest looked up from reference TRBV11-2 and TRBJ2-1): EAGVAQSPRYKIIEKRQSVAFWCNPISGHATLYWYQQILGQGPKLLIQFQNNGVVDDSQLPKDRFSAERLKGVDSTLKIQPAKLEDSAVYLCASMAGENNEQFFGPGTRLTVL.

The CDR3 sequence is CASSQGTREAAYEQYF. In nucleotides, the CDR3 is TGCGCCAGCAGCCAAGGGACACGCGAGGCTGCCTACGAGCAGTACTTC. The V gene is TRBV4-3, the J gene TRBJ2-7; D is perhaps TRBD1 (5 bases). This CDR3 spans 16 amino acids. Germline V gives CDR1 LGHNA, CDR2 YSLEER. Trimming stripped 1 base from V and 2 bases from J, with 15 bases between.

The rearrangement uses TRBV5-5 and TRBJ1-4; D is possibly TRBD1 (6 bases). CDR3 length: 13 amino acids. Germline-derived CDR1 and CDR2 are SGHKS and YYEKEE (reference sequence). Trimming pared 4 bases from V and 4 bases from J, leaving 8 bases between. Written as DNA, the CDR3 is TGTGCCAGCAGCCTACAGGGTAATGAAAAACTGTTTTTT. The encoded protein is CASSLQGNEKLFF. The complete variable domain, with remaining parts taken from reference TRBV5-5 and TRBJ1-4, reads DAGVTQSPTHLIKTRGQQVTLRCSPISGHKSVSWYQQVLGQGPQFIFQYYEKEERGRGNFPDRFSARQFPNYSSELNVNALLLGDSALYLCASSLQGNEKLFFGSGTQLSVL.

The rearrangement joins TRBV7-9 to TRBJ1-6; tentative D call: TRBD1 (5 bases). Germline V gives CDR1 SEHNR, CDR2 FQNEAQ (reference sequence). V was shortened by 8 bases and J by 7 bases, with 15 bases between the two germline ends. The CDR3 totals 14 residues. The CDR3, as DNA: TGTGCCAGCTCCCCCGGGGGAGCCAATTCACCCCTCCACTTT. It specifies CASSPGGANSPLHF.

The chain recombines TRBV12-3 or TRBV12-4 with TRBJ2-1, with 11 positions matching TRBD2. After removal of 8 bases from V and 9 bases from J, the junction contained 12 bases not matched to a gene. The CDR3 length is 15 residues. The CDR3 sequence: CASVLLAGVPGEQFF. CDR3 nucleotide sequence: TGTGCCAGCGTCCTACTAGCGGGAGTCCCCGGTGAGCAGTTCTTC.

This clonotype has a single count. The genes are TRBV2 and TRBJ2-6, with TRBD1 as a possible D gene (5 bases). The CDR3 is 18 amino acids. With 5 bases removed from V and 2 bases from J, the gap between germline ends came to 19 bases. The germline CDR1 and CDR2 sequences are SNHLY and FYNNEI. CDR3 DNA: TGTGCCAGCAGTAGACAGTCCCTGCTGGGGACTGGGGCCAACGTCCTGACTTTC. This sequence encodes CASSRQSLLGTGANVLTF.